This T cell receptor beta chain was observed in a study of blood T cell repertoires in COVID-19. Trimming shortened V by 2 bases and J by 8 bases, and 12 bases separated the two germline ends. Germline lookup yields CDR1 LGHDT and CDR2 YNNKEL (reference sequence). The CDR3 loop spans 14 amino acids. This clone turned up a few times. The assay was immunoSEQ multiplex PCR, and TCRdb's table has in-frame clones only and misses some. Among 110,000 to 150,000 clones listed, over 75% were seen once. The sequence was obtained from a human donor in a cohort sampled during active COVID-19. V usage is TRBV3-1 (or the pseudogene TRBV3-2) and J usage is TRBJ1-4, with D possibly being TRBD1 (5 bases). Material for sequencing was peripheral blood. The CDR3 bases are TGTGCCAGCAGCCAAAGGGGTTTTGGAGAAAAACTGTTTTTT. Amino acids: CASSQRGFGEKLFF.